The rows below give T cell receptor beta chains drawn from one sample of a study of cytomegalovirus exposure and HLA in healthy donors. Measured with immunoSEQ multiplex PCR; TCRdb has only the in-frame clones, and not every one. The sample totals 110,000 to 150,000 clones; its top ten clones hold under 2.5%. Sequencing was done on a sample of PBMCs. These receptors were taken from a woman under 30 in good health and CMV-seronegative. Both conserved end residues are part of each CDR3. Fields, in order: V gene, CDR3 length, J gene, D gene, CDR3 protein, CDR3 DNA. D genes are given only for firm matches.

>TRBV25-1|15|TRBJ1-1|TRBD1
CASSGTGDKNTEAFF
TGTGCCAGCAGCGGGACAGGGGACAAGAACACTGAAGCTTTCTTT
>TRBV7-9|12|TRBJ1-2|-
CASAAGDYGYTF
TGTGCCAGCGCCGCAGGGGACTATGGCTACACCTTC
>TRBV30|13|TRBJ1-4|TRBD1
CAGRDRGREKLFF
TGTGCCGGCCGGGACAGGGGTAGAGAAAAACTGTTTTTT
>TRBV28|16|TRBJ2-3|-
CASSLGMGGATDTQYF
TGTGCCAGCAGTTTAGGAATGGGCGGGGCCACAGATACGCAGTATTTT
>TRBV9|15|TRBJ2-1|-
CASSVGTDNYNEQFF
TGTGCCAGCAGCGTAGGGACAGACAACTACAATGAGCAGTTCTTC
>TRBV25-1|13|TRBJ1-2|TRBD1
CASSPTGGYGYTF
TGTGCCAGCAGTCCGACAGGGGGCTATGGCTACACCTTC
>TRBV19|16|TRBJ2-2|TRBD2
CASRPLAVLNTGELFF
TGTGCCAGTAGACCTCTAGCGGTCCTGAACACCGGGGAGCTGTTTTTT
>TRBV4-1|16|TRBJ2-3|TRBD2
CASSQDWGLAADTQYF
TGCGCCAGCAGCCAAGATTGGGGACTAGCGGCAGATACGCAGTATTTT
>TRBV2|13|TRBJ2-1|-
CASSEGQYNEQFF
TGTGCCAGCAGTGAAGGCCAGTACAATGAGCAGTTCTTC
>TRBV11-3|13|TRBJ1-2|-
CASSLGLNYGYTF
TGTGCCAGCAGCTTAGGCCTAAACTATGGCTACACCTTC
>TRBV11-3|15|TRBJ2-3|TRBD2
CASSLEGGPLDTQYF
TGTGCCAGCAGCTTAGAGGGAGGGCCTTTAGATACGCAGTATTTT
>TRBV10-1|16|TRBJ2-5|TRBD2
CASSESGSGGHGEQYF
TGCGCCAGCAGTGAGTCGGGCTCGGGAGGTCATGGAGAGCAGTACTTC
>TRBV12-5|14|TRBJ1-1|TRBD1
CASGLGTGATEAFF
TGTGCTAGTGGTTTGGGGACAGGAGCCACTGAAGCTTTCTTT
>TRBV2|13|TRBJ1-5|-
CASRGSQGQPQHF
TGTGCCAGCAGGGGCTCGCAGGGTCAGCCCCAGCATTTT
>TRBV7-3|13|TRBJ2-3|-
CASSFRGTDTQYF
TGTGCCAGCAGCTTCCGGGGTACAGATACGCAGTATTTT
>TRBV21-1|14|TRBJ1-3|-
CASSAGPHLNTIYF
TGTGCCAGCAGCGCGGGACCACACTTAAACACCATATATTTT
>TRBV5-1|13|TRBJ2-3|TRBD2
CASSFAGGDTQYF
TGCGCCAGCAGCTTTGCGGGAGGAGATACGCAGTATTTT
>TRBV30|12|TRBJ2-5|-
CAWSVFRGTQYF
TGTGCCTGGAGTGTATTTCGGGGGACCCAGTACTTC
>TRBV2|14|TRBJ2-7|TRBD1
CASRTGQGYYEQYF
TGTGCCAGCAGGACCGGACAGGGGTACTACGAGCAGTACTTC
>TRBV5-4|16|TRBJ2-1|TRBD2
CASSFPSGRANNEQFF
TGTGCCAGCAGCTTCCCGAGCGGGAGGGCCAACAATGAGCAGTTCTTC
>TRBV23-1|13|TRBJ1-2|-
CASSQSNGYGYTF
TGCGCCAGCAGTCAATCCAACGGCTATGGCTACACCTTC
>TRBV5-4|15|TRBJ2-5|TRBD1
CASSISGTGGETQYF
TGTGCCAGCAGCATATCCGGGACAGGGGGAGAGACCCAGTACTTC
>TRBV19|15|TRBJ2-1|TRBD2
CASRTAGGVGNEQFF
TGTGCCAGTAGGACGGCGGGGGGTGTTGGAAATGAGCAGTTCTTC
>TRBV5-6|13|TRBJ1-2|-
CASSLGGFYGYTF
TGTGCCAGCAGCTTGGGGGGCTTCTATGGCTACACCTTC
>TRBV11-2|15|TRBJ1-5|TRBD1
CASSYGTGGRQPQHF
TGTGCCAGCAGTTACGGGACAGGGGGCCGGCAGCCCCAGCATTTT
>TRBV15|14|TRBJ2-5|TRBD1
CATSSHGTEETQYF
TGTGCCACCAGCAGTCACGGGACAGAAGAGACCCAGTACTTC
>TRBV6-5|12|TRBJ2-3|-
CASSPSTGTQYF
TGTGCCAGCAGTCCAAGCACAGGTACGCAGTATTTT